Following are 17 T cell receptor beta chains from one sample sequenced in a study of T-cell reconstitution after alpha-beta-depleted transplantation in children. TCRbeta library preparation incorporated unique molecular identifiers. TCRdb ran MiXCR on the PCR reads and lists one entry per CDR3 protein. The sample lists around 400,000 distinct CDR3 sequences; approximately 10% were seen once. The material sequenced was PBMCs from the stem cell graft donor, taken from the stem cell graft. These receptors were taken from a human donor who donated a stem cell graft to a child with acute myeloid leukemia.

This clonotype showed up just a few times. The V gene is TRBV12-3 or TRBV12-4, the J gene TRBJ2-7; weak D call: TRBD1 (6 bases). Trimming cost V 5 bases and J 3 bases, with 11 bases left between them. The CDR3 runs 13 residues. In DNA, the CDR3 is TGTGCCAGCAGTACAGAGACAGGCTACGAGCAGTACTTC. The encoded protein is CASSTETGYEQYF.

This clonotype occurred once. J is TRBJ2-5 and V is TRBV28; 11 nucleotides align to TRBD2. The CDR3 totals 15 residues. J was trimmed by 0 bases and V by 8 bases; bases with no gene match: 5. Looked up from germline, CDR1 is MDHEN and CDR2 is SYDVKM. Here the CDR3 reads CASGGLAGYQETQYF. The CDR3, as DNA: TGTGCCAGCGGCGGACTAGCGGGCTACCAAGAGACCCAGTACTTC.

There are many counts of this clonotype. The V gene is TRBV10-3, the J gene TRBJ2-7, with 8 bases lining up with TRBD1. The CDR3 contains 15 residues. In germline, CDR1 is ENHRY, CDR2 SYGVKD. The J segment lost 0 bases and the V segment lost 2 bases, leaving 3 bases of the junction unmatched. The CDR3 coding sequence is TGTGCCATCAGTGAGACAGGGGGTCCCTCCTACGAGCAGTACTTC. Its protein product is CAISETGGPSYEQYF.

This sequence joins TRBV12-3 or TRBV12-4 and TRBJ2-1; 10 bases line up with TRBD2. The CDR3 runs to 16 residues. The V gene end was trimmed by 3 bases and the J gene end by 6 bases; junction bases not matched to a gene: 8. This chain's CDR3 is CASSFLLAGRTNEQFF. CDR3 nucleotide sequence: TGTGCCAGCAGTTTCCTACTAGCGGGGCGCACCAATGAGCAGTTCTTC.

This clonotype appeared many times. The chain carries TRBV5-5 and TRBJ2-2; a weak D match, TRBD2 (6 bases). This CDR3 comprises 17 residues. Germline CDR1 reads SGHKS; CDR2 reads YYEKEE (reference sequence). The germline V and J ends were trimmed by 4 bases and 7 bases, with 23 bases remaining between them. The CDR3: CASSPRAGLGVLGELFF. In nucleotides, the CDR3 is TGTGCCAGCAGCCCCCGGGCGGGACTCGGTGTCCTCGGGGAGCTGTTTTTT.

The chain recombines TRBV3-1 with TRBJ1-2; a weak D match, TRBD1 (5 bases). CDR3 length equals 14 residues. V was pared by 0 bases and J by 9 bases, with 14 bases between. Germline-derived CDR1 and CDR2 are LGHDT and YNNKEL (reference sequence). CDR3 in DNA: TGTGCCAGCAGCCAAGATGGGGGTACGACGAGCTACACCTTC. Translating it yields CASSQDGGTTSYTF.

This clonotype has at least ten counts. An end of the junction differs from the germline gene, which may be a read error. This chain joins TRBV7-7 and TRBJ2-2; tentative D call: TRBD2 (6 bases). Germline V gene data show CDR1 as SSHAT and CDR2 as FNYEAQ (reference sequence). The CDR3 runs 15 residues. The CDR3 is CASSPGRTDTGELFF. CDR3 bases: TGTGCTAGCAGCCCGGGGAGGACGGACACCGGGGAGCTGTTTTTT.

V is TRBV6-2 or TRBV6-3 and J is TRBJ2-3; D ambiguous. V lost 5 bases to trimming and J lost 4 bases, with 10 bases between them. Germline V gene lookup returns CDR1 MNHEY and CDR2 SVGEGT. The CDR3 has 13 amino acids. The chain's CDR3 is CASSKSIPDTQYF. The CDR3 nucleotides read TGTGCCAGCAGTAAGTCTATCCCAGATACGCAGTATTTT.

This clonotype was found a few times. DNA of the CDR3: TGCGCCAGCAGCTTGGCCATGGCCAGCGTAACCTACAATGAGCAGTTCTTC. Residues: CASSLAMASVTYNEQFF. V is TRBV5-1 and J is TRBJ2-1, with D hard to call. The CDR3 loop spans 17 amino acids. V was cut by 0 bases and J by 2 bases, with 15 bases left in between. Looked up from germline, CDR1 is SGHRS and CDR2 is YFSETQ.

The chain joins TRBV4-1 to TRBJ2-1; D is unresolved. V was pared by 0 bases and J by 6 bases, with 6 bases between. The CDR3 extends over 13 amino acids. Looked up from germline, CDR1 is MGHRA and CDR2 is YSYEKL. The CDR3: CASSQDQGNEQFF. The CDR3 DNA follows: TGCGCCAGCAGCCAAGATCAAGGCAATGAGCAGTTCTTC.

The chain couples TRBV5-1 to TRBJ1-3; TRBD1 might be the D (5 bases). This CDR3 is 13 amino acids long. CDR1 is SGHRS, CDR2 YFSETQ, per germline. V gave up 4 bases and J gave up 10 bases, with 15 bases separating them. Here the CDR3 DNA reads TGCGCCAGCAGCCCCGTTGGAGGGGATACCATATATTTT. Its translation: CASSPVGGDTIYF. The full variable domain, with the rest looked up from reference TRBV5-1 and TRBJ1-3, is KAGVTQTPRYLIKTRGQQVTLSCSPISGHRSVSWYQQTPGQGLQFLFEYFSETQRNKGNFPGRFSGRQFSNSRSEMNVSTLELGDSALYLCASSPVGGDTIYFGEGSWLTVV.

This chain joins TRBV25-1 and TRBJ1-2; TRBD1 is a possible D gene (5 bases). The germline V gene encodes CDR1 MGHDK and CDR2 SYGVNS. Trimming cost V 4 bases and J 4 bases, with 16 bases left between them. This CDR3 is built from 15 residues. The CDR3 DNA reads as TGTGCCAGCAGTGGATACAGTACCGGGGCCTATGGCTACACCTTC. It yields the protein CASSGYSTGAYGYTF.

This chain uses TRBV5-5 with TRBJ2-4, with 9 bases aligning to TRBD1. V gave up 0 bases and J gave up 2 bases; unmatched junction bases: 9. This CDR3 has 18 amino acids. Germline loops: CDR1 SGHKS, CDR2 YYEKEE (reference sequence). DNA of the CDR3: TGTGCCAGCAGCTTGGCCGTACACAGGGGGCAGTCCAAAAACATTCAGTACTTC. Protein product: CASSLAVHRGQSKNIQYF.

The rearrangement links TRBV12-5 to TRBJ2-3; no definite D call. V was shortened by 4 bases and J by 5 bases, with 7 bases between the two germline ends. The CDR3 has 12 amino acids. Germline V CDR1 and CDR2: LGHNT, FRNRAP. In DNA, the CDR3 is TGTGCTAGTGGTTCCCTAGTAGATACGCAGTATTTT. Its protein is CASGSLVDTQYF.

This clonotype occurred a few times. The gene calls are TRBV29-1 and TRBJ2-2; 10 bases fit TRBD2. V lost 8 bases and J lost 2; bases outside the gene matches: 8. The CDR3 runs 15 residues. CDR1 and CDR2 (germline): SQVTM, ANQGSEA. CDR3 residues: CSTRLAGDNTGELFF. CDR3 nucleotides: TGCAGCACCCGACTAGCGGGTGATAACACCGGGGAGCTGTTTTTT.

A few counts support this clonotype. The chain uses TRBV5-6 and TRBJ2-1; 9 nucleotides line up with TRBD2. Germline lookup yields CDR1 SGHDT and CDR2 YYEEEE. V was pared by 5 bases and J by 4 bases, with 10 bases of the junction left unmatched. There are 16 residues in the CDR3. CDR3 in amino acids: CASRFSAGGTYNEQFF. The DNA for the CDR3 is TGTGCCAGCAGGTTCTCAGCGGGGGGAACTTACAATGAGCAGTTCTTC.

V is TRBV28 and J is TRBJ2-7; D is uncertain. Germline CDR1 is MDHEN and CDR2 is SYDVKM. The CDR3 loop spans 11 amino acids. V lost 4 bases to trimming and J lost 8 bases, with 9 bases between them. Here the CDR3 reads CASSSLRQQYF. CDR3 bases: TGTGCCAGCAGTTCGCTCCGCCAGCAGTACTTC.